The 18 T cell receptor beta chains below come from one sample, sequenced in a study of blood T cell repertoires in COVID-19. Repertoires were generated with immunoSEQ multiplex PCR, while TCRdb's copy carries only in-frame clones and drops some. The table records roughly 300,000 clones, nearly 90% of them present only once. The specimen was PBMCs or T cells enriched from blood (not recorded which). These receptors were collected from a woman in her twenties or thirties who had recovered from COVID-19.

The table lists this clone with a count of one. The sample carries other DNA sequences with the same CDR3. The V call is TRBV3-1 (or the pseudogene TRBV3-2), the J call TRBJ1-5; perhaps TRBD1 as D (6 bases). The CDR3 totals 13 residues. The germline V and J ends were trimmed by 5 bases and 7 bases, with 12 bases remaining between them. CDR1 and CDR2 (germline): LGHDT, YNNKEL (reference sequence). As DNA, the CDR3 is TGTGCCAGCAGCGCCCAGGGGAACCAGCCCCAGCATTTT. Translation: CASSAQGNQPQHF.

The gene calls are TRBV14 and TRBJ2-7; no clear D gene. Trimming took 0 bases from V and 12 from J, leaving 12 bases between them. The CDR3 contains 12 residues. Germline CDR1 and CDR2: SGHDN and FVKESK. The CDR3 is CASSQEHAVRYF. CDR3 bases: TGTGCCAGCAGCCAAGAGCACGCTGTCAGGTACTTC.

This clone was seen more than once but under ten times. This rearrangement joins TRBV10-3 to TRBJ1-6; TRBD1 matches 9 bases. CDR3 length: 16 residues. From germline, CDR1 is ENHRY and CDR2 SYGVKD. Trimming cost V 2 bases and J 9 bases; bases outside gene matches: 8. The CDR3 DNA sequence: TGTGCCATCAGTGAGGGGCTGGGACAGGGAGGTTCACCCCTCCACTTT. Translation: CAISEGLGQGGSPLHF.

The chain has TRBV30 and TRBJ1-4; 7 bases match TRBD1. Germline CDR1 reads GTSNPN; CDR2 reads SVGIG (reference sequence). The V gene end was trimmed by 4 bases and the J gene end by 4 bases; junction bases not matched to a gene: 6. The CDR3 is made up of 14 amino acids. The DNA of the CDR3 is TGTGCCTGGAACCGGGACAGCGTTAATGAAAAACTGTTTTTT. Encoded protein: CAWNRDSVNEKLFF.

The chain carries TRBV9 and TRBJ2-1; the match to TRBD2 covers 8 bases. CDR3 length: 13 residues. V lost 4 bases, J lost 6 bases, and 3 bases stayed unmatched. From germline, CDR1 is SGDLS and CDR2 YYNGEE. The CDR3 spells CASSPAGGNEQFF. In DNA, the CDR3 is TGTGCCAGCAGCCCGGCGGGGGGCAATGAGCAGTTCTTC.

This clone showed up just a few times. The chain links TRBV30 to TRBJ1-6; D might be TRBD1 (6 bases). Trimming left V 4 bases short and J 7 bases short, with 14 bases between. Germline-derived CDR1 and CDR2 are GTSNPN and SVGIG (reference sequence). This CDR3 comprises 14 residues. CDR3 nucleotides: TGTGCCTGGACCGCCGGGACAATAAATTCACCCCTCCACTTT. As protein: CAWTAGTINSPLHF.

The V call is TRBV29-1, the J call TRBJ1-1, with D possibly matching TRBD1 (5 bases). CDR3 length: 13 amino acids. The germline V gene encodes CDR1 SQVTM and CDR2 ANQGSEA. The CDR3 DNA reads as TGCAGTTGGGCAGGGAGGGTGAACACTGAAGCTTTCTTT. It translates to CSWAGRVNTEAFF.

The V and J genes are TRBV27 and TRBJ1-3, with D possibly TRBD1 on 6 matching bases. Germline V CDR1 and CDR2: MNHEY, SMNVEV (reference sequence). The CDR3 spans 15 residues. Trimming removed 5 bases at V and 2 bases at J, with 13 bases between. The CDR3 is CASSHQGLAGNTIYF. CDR3 nucleotides: TGTGCCAGCAGTCACCAGGGGTTAGCTGGAAACACCATATATTTT.

The rearrangement uses TRBV5-1 and TRBJ1-2; 7 bases line up with TRBD1. The V and J ends lost 5 bases and 4 bases, in that order; junction bases with no gene match: 5. The CDR3 totals 13 residues. Germline V gene sequence: CDR1 SGHRS, CDR2 YFSETQ. The CDR3: CASSQTGIYGYTF. CDR3 DNA: TGCGCCAGCAGTCAGACAGGGATCTATGGCTACACCTTC.

This chain joins TRBV19 and TRBJ2-7, with 11 bases fitting TRBD2. After removal of 8 bases from V and 2 bases from J, the junction contained 5 bases not matched to a gene. The CDR3 is 14 amino acids. Germline CDR1 is LNHDA and CDR2 is SQIVND (reference sequence). CDR3 region: CASQRTSGPYEQYF. For the CDR3, the DNA is TGTGCCAGTCAACGGACTAGCGGGCCCTACGAGCAGTACTTC.

J is TRBJ1-2 and V is TRBV2, with D maybe TRBD1 (5 bases). Trimming removed 4 bases from V and 0 bases from J, with 9 bases in between. Germline values: CDR1 SNHLY, CDR2 FYNNEI. The CDR3 has 14 amino acids. CDR3 coding DNA: TGTGCCAGCAGTGTCAGGGCCCCTAACTATGGCTACACCTTC. Protein sequence: CASSVRAPNYGYTF.

CDR3 nucleotides: TGTGCCAGCTCACCACCGGCGGGGAATGGCTACACCTTC. Its translation is CASSPPAGNGYTF. V usage is TRBV18 and J usage is TRBJ1-2; D is unclear. This CDR3 is built from 13 residues. Germline CDR1 is KGHSH and CDR2 is LQKENI. The V gene lost 0 bases and the J gene lost 6 bases, with 8 bases spanning the gap.

The chain uses TRBV29-1 and TRBJ2-5, with D unresolved. Germline loops: CDR1 SQVTM, CDR2 ANQGSEA. The CDR3 has 12 residues. The V end lost 2 bases, the J end lost 2 bases, and 6 bases lay between the germline ends. Here the CDR3 DNA reads TGCAGCGTTGAATCAGGACAAGAGACCCAGTACTTC. Translated: CSVESGQETQYF. The whole variable domain, remainder taken from reference TRBV29-1 and TRBJ2-5, is SAVISQKPSRDICQRGTSLTIQCQVDSQVTMMFWYRQQPGQSLTLIATANQGSEATYESGFVIDKFPISRPNLTFSTLTVSNMSPEDSSIYLCSVESGQETQYFGPGTRLLVL.

The V gene is TRBV2, the J gene TRBJ1-1; a possible D gene is TRBD1 (5 bases). The CDR3 length is 15 residues. With 5 bases removed from V and 7 bases from J, the gap between germline ends came to 20 bases. CDR1 and CDR2 from the germline V gene are SNHLY and FYNNEI. Here the CDR3 DNA reads TGTGCCAGCAGTATACACGGGTTTGACAGTCTTGAAGCTTTCTTT. Translation: CASSIHGFDSLEAFF.

J is TRBJ1-1 and V is TRBV15; D not certain. Trimming removed 5 bases at V and 2 bases at J, with 9 bases between. The CDR3 covers 13 residues. The germline gives CDR1 LNHNV, CDR2 YYDKDF (reference sequence). Here the CDR3 DNA reads TGTGCCACCAGCCGAAAGACTAACACTGAAGCTTTCTTT. It codes for CATSRKTNTEAFF.

Only one count was recorded for this clone. This chain uses TRBV10-3 with TRBJ1-3; 9 nucleotides align to TRBD1. CDR1 and CDR2 from the germline V gene are ENHRY and SYGVKD. The CDR3 contains 16 residues. J was trimmed by 2 bases and V by 4 bases; bases with no gene match: 6. The CDR3 coding sequence is TGTGCCATCAGTGTCCCCACAGGGGGCACTGGAAACACCATATATTTT. Translation: CAISVPTGGTGNTIYF.

This chain uses TRBV5-1 with TRBJ2-7; maybe TRBD2 (6 bases). The CDR3 is 13 amino acids. Germline-derived CDR1 and CDR2 are SGHRS and YFSETQ. The CDR3 protein is CATSGDIPYEQYF. CDR3 nucleotides: TGCGCGACATCGGGGGATATACCCTACGAGCAGTACTTC.

The chain carries TRBV27 and TRBJ1-2, with D possibly matching TRBD1 (5 bases). V lost 6 bases, J lost 3 bases, and 11 bases lay in between. This CDR3 contains 13 residues. Germline values: CDR1 MNHEY, CDR2 SMNVEV (reference sequence). The CDR3 reads CASRLSGDYGYTF. CDR3 DNA: TGTGCCAGCAGATTGTCGGGGGACTATGGCTACACCTTC.